One and the same sample provided the 12 T cell receptor beta chains below, sequenced in a study of blood T cells in healthy people across ages. Primed by a sample-barcoded 5' primer and a J-beta primer mix, a second PCR proceeded for about 6 to 12 cycles. One entry per CDR3 protein results from TCRdb running MiXCR on the 5' RACE reads. Of around 1,800,000 distinct CDR3 sequences listed, roughly two fifths are singletons. The sample taken for sequencing was blood. These receptors all stem from a human donor in good health.

The chain has TRBV13 and TRBJ2-6, with D unclear. The CDR3 consists of 15 residues. The V gene lost 4 bases and the J gene lost 0 bases, with 7 bases spanning the gap. The germline CDR1 and CDR2 sequences are PRHDT and FYEKMQ (reference sequence). For the CDR3, the DNA is TGTGCCAGCAGCTCAAGATACTCTGGGGCCAACGTCCTGACTTTC. This codes for CASSSRYSGANVLTF.

The chain couples TRBV12-3 or TRBV12-4 to TRBJ2-1; D is perhaps TRBD1 (7 bases). Deletions cut 10 bases from V and 5 bases from J, with 21 bases between. This CDR3 spans 15 amino acids. CDR3 sequence: CANSLRGARNNEQFF. In DNA form, the CDR3 reads TGTGCCAACAGCCTCAGGGGGGCAAGAAACAATGAGCAGTTCTTC.

The chain combines TRBV7-2 with TRBJ2-5; D may be TRBD1 or TRBD2 (5 bases each). The V and J ends lost 4 bases and 5 bases respectively, with 20 bases between them. CDR3 length equals 16 residues. The germline gives CDR1 SGHTA, CDR2 FQGNSA. CDR3 DNA sequence: TGTGCCAGCAGCTCAGCGCAGGGAACTGAGGGGGAGACCCAGTACTTC. Its translation is CASSSAQGTEGETQYF. Drawing the rest from reference TRBV7-2 and TRBJ2-5, the complete variable domain is GAGVSQSPSNKVTEKGKDVELRCDPISGHTALYWYRQSLGQGLEFLIYFQGNSAPDKSGLPSDRFSAERTGGSVSTLTIQRTQQEDSAVYLCASSSAQGTEGETQYFGPGTRLLVL.

This clonotype was observed a handful of times. The chain employs TRBV25-1 and TRBJ2-1, with a possible D match to TRBD2 (6 bases). Germline V gene data show CDR1 as MGHDK and CDR2 as SYGVNS. The CDR3 has 15 residues. The V and J ends lost 0 bases and 5 bases respectively, with 11 bases between them. The CDR3 spells CASSEYFGGDNEQFF. CDR3 nucleotides: TGTGCCAGCAGTGAATATTTCGGCGGGGACAATGAGCAGTTCTTC. Full variable domain (rest looked up from reference TRBV25-1 and TRBJ2-1): EADIYQTPRYLVIGTGKKITLECSQTMGHDKMYWYQQDPGMELHLIHYSYGVNSTEKGDLSSESTVSRIRTEHFPLTLESARPSHTSQYLCASSEYFGGDNEQFFGPGTRLTVL.

This chain uses TRBV20-1 with TRBJ1-5; D possibly corresponds to TRBD1 (5 bases). CDR1 DFQATT and CDR2 SNEGSKA come from the germline V gene (reference sequence). The V end was cut by 0 bases, the J end by 1 base, with 16 bases between. CDR3 length: 17 amino acids. CDR3 nucleotides: TGCAGTGCTAGAGATTCAGGGTCGAGTTGGAGCAATCAGCCCCAGCATTTT. Protein sequence: CSARDSGSSWSNQPQHF.

V and J are TRBV29-1 and TRBJ1-1; D is undetermined. Trimming stripped 3 bases from V and 1 base from J, with 9 bases between. This CDR3 contains 13 residues. Per the germline V gene, CDR1 is SQVTM and CDR2 is ANQGSEA. CDR3 region: CSVEAWENTEAFF. The CDR3 region has the DNA TGCAGCGTTGAGGCCTGGGAGAACACTGAAGCTTTCTTT.

This clonotype was counted ten times or more. The chain is built from TRBV7-2 and TRBJ2-1, with 11 bases identical to TRBD2. This CDR3 comprises 16 residues. The V gene's germline CDR1 is SGHTA and CDR2 FQGNSA. V was clipped by 6 bases and J by 2 bases; unmatched bases: 6. The CDR3 here is CASSLVSGGAYNEQFF. The CDR3 DNA sequence: TGTGCCAGCAGTTTGGTTAGCGGGGGGGCCTACAATGAGCAGTTCTTC. Full variable domain (missing parts from reference TRBV7-2 and TRBJ2-1): GAGVSQSPSNKVTEKGKDVELRCDPISGHTALYWYRQSLGQGLEFLIYFQGNSAPDKSGLPSDRFSAERTGGSVSTLTIQRTQQEDSAVYLCASSLVSGGAYNEQFFGPGTRLTVL.

A few counts support this clonotype. The chain has TRBV12-3 or TRBV12-4 and TRBJ1-6; D may be TRBD1 (5 bases). Trimming took 5 bases from V and 15 from J, leaving 14 bases between them. This CDR3 has 12 amino acids. CDR3 sequence (DNA): TGTGCCAGCAGTAGGTTGCAGGGCGACCTCCACTTT. Its translation is CASSRLQGDLHF.

The count of this clonotype is one. This chain connects TRBV21-1 to TRBJ2-1; the D call TRBD1 from the table was never checked on the DNA. TRBV21-1 is designated a pseudogene. This CDR3 is built from 19 residues. CDR3 loop: CASSARIHRDRVSYNEQFF. Written as DNA, the CDR3 is TGTGCCAGCAGCGCTCGAATTCACAGGGACCGAGTTTCCTACAATGAGCAGTTCTTC.

This clonotype has ten or more counts. The chain has TRBV6-6 and TRBJ2-1; the D is unclear. Looked up from germline, CDR1 is MNHNY and CDR2 is SVGAGI (reference sequence). Deletions cut 3 bases from V and 0 bases from J, with 6 bases between. CDR3 size: 14 residues. In DNA, the CDR3 is TGTGCCAGCAGTTATACGAGCTCCTACAATGAGCAGTTCTTC. Residues: CASSYTSSYNEQFF.

V is TRBV6-5 and J is TRBJ1-1; D is unresolved. Trimming took 10 bases from V and 0 from J, leaving 15 bases between them. Germline V gives CDR1 MNHEY, CDR2 SVGAGI. This CDR3 has 14 residues. For the CDR3, the DNA is TGTGCCACCCAGCTCAGTGTGATGAACACTGAAGCTTTCTTT. It yields the protein CATQLSVMNTEAFF.

CDR3 loop: CSVQDRGNYGYTF. The CDR3 DNA reads TGCAGCGTGCAGGACAGGGGAAACTATGGCTACACCTTC. The chain employs TRBV29-1 and TRBJ1-2; 9 nucleotides align to TRBD1. In germline, CDR1 is SQVTM, CDR2 ANQGSEA. Unmatched junction bases numbered 4, after V lost 6 bases and J lost 2 bases. This CDR3 is built from 13 residues.